One T cell receptor beta chain is described in this entry. Its antigen is unidentified. This sample is drawn from a study of T cells expressing NK-cell markers. In the study overall: Source material for TCR beta repertoires consisted of sorted CD3+CD56+NKG2C+, CD3+CD56+NKG2C- and CD3+CD56-NKG2C+ T cells. Study conclusions and caveats: Once again these clonotypes came out on top in the CD3+CD56-NKG2C+ fraction of four donors. In more than five donors, dominant CD3+CD56+NKG2C+ clonotypes ranked among the top 10 CD8+ clonotypes.

TCRdb reprocessed the 5' RACE reads, with one entry per CDR3 protein and no DNA. The data include about 430,000 distinct CDR3 sequences; the top ten clones carry under 1.5%. This sequence was found in a woman between 45 and 60 years old in good health. The sequenced sample consisted of blood T cells: a sorted CD56 or NKG2C T cell subset, CD4+ or CD8+ T cells, or bulk PBMC T cells (not recorded which).

The CDR3 sequence: CSARAGTVSTGELFF. The rearrangement joins TRBV20-1 to TRBJ2-2; TCRdb returns TRBD1, unconfirmable since there is no DNA. This CDR3 spans 15 amino acids. Germline V gene lookup returns CDR1 DFQATT and CDR2 SNEGSKA (reference sequence).